These T cell receptor beta chains were read from a single sample in a study of cytomegalovirus exposure and HLA in healthy donors. Here immunoSEQ multiplex PCR was the method, and the copy in TCRdb shows in-frame clones only, minus some. The data hold roughly 180,000 clones, with around 80% observed a single time. What was sequenced was PBMCs. The receptors stem from a young man in good health and CMV-seronegative. CDR3s leave out the opening cysteine and the closing phenylalanine or tryptophan. D genes are given only for firm matches.

J,V,D,CDR3
TRBJ1-2,TRBV28,NA,ASILRAGRNSYNYGYT
TRBJ2-3,TRBV4-3,NA,ASSQRGWGQVTDTQY
TRBJ2-2,TRBV19,TRBD2,ASSIHFSWTSGSSTGELF
TRBJ1-1,TRBV18,TRBD1,ASSQQGAVTEAF
TRBJ1-1,TRBV5-4,NA,ASDLGRGVNTEAF
TRBJ2-1,TRBV7-9,NA,ASSSDSFHEQF
TRBJ2-2,TRBV6-4,TRBD1,ASSHRGDGGGELF
TRBJ2-5,TRBV4-3,TRBD2,ASSQGGLAGGETQY
TRBJ1-1,TRBV30,TRBD1,AWSELAQGNAEAF
TRBJ2-1,TRBV7-2,NA,ASSLSYDNEQF
TRBJ1-4,TRBV4-3,NA,ASSQDRVEKLF
TRBJ1-1,TRBV6-5,NA,ASAVVRNTEAF
TRBJ2-7,TRBV7-3,TRBD2,ASSPPGLPFYEQY
TRBJ2-7,TRBV9,NA,ASSVSGTRSSYEQY
TRBJ1-2,TRBV5-1,NA,ASSWTGTSNYGYT
TRBJ2-7,TRBV7-2,NA,ASSPPGLFLYEQY
TRBJ2-2,TRBV7-9,NA,ASTPTGNTGELF
TRBJ2-7,TRBV5-1,NA,ASSLESGATYEQY
TRBJ1-1,TRBV28,NA,ASSFDTEAF
TRBJ1-3,TRBV6-6,NA,ASSVEGVLSGNTIY
TRBJ2-5,TRBV5-6,TRBD1,ASSIAGTGRETQY
TRBJ2-7,TRBV5-6,TRBD1,ASSLLGTGGSYEQY
TRBJ1-1,TRBV5-6,NA,ASSLSGFRSSWEAF
TRBJ2-7,TRBV7-2,TRBD1,ASSSGTGSYEQY
TRBJ1-4,TRBV4-1,TRBD1,ASSPSPTGGNEKLF
TRBJ2-3,TRBV5-1,NA,ASSWGRRTDTQY
TRBJ1-2,TRBV2,NA,ASNLRDYGYT
TRBJ1-2,TRBV30,TRBD1,AWSVPWTGAGYGYT
TRBJ2-3,TRBV5-8,NA,ASSLGAGDTQY
TRBJ1-2,TRBV7-8,TRBD1,ASSTRQGPNYGYT
TRBJ1-5,TRBV4-1,TRBD1,ASSQALGTGGPQPQH
TRBJ1-1,TRBV7-9,NA,ASSLLGGKSEAF
TRBJ2-7,TRBV29-1,TRBD1,SVWVTGGPSYEQY
TRBJ2-7,TRBV5-3,TRBD2,ARSSPGEGVLAHEQY
TRBJ2-7,TRBV5-8,NA,ASSLGDYREPYEQY
TRBJ1-1,TRBV5-1,NA,ASSLSGPNTEAF
TRBJ1-2,TRBV28,NA,AIPAGGADYGYT
TRBJ2-7,TRBV4-1,TRBD1,ASSQDRQGYEQY
TRBJ1-1,TRBV19,NA,ASSSQGNTEAF
TRBJ2-1,TRBV15,TRBD1,ATSEDTGGRGEQF
TRBJ1-2,TRBV2,TRBD1,ASSPDRGRNNYGYT
TRBJ1-2,TRBV5-8,NA,ASSLVTAGVGYGYT
TRBJ2-7,TRBV11-2,TRBD2,ASSLLLAGAEQY
TRBJ2-7,TRBV6-5,NA,ASSSSGTTPYEQY
TRBJ1-6,TRBV30,NA,AWSMAGNSPLH
TRBJ1-2,TRBV7-2,NA,ASSPSTALGGYT
TRBJ1-6,TRBV19,NA,ASSSQTRSYNSPLH
TRBJ2-1,TRBV7-2,TRBD2,ASSLGLAGGNEQF
TRBJ2-3,TRBV30,TRBD1,AWSLPGQGCDPQY
TRBJ1-4,TRBV6-6,NA,ASRMGHAEKLF